The 2 T cell receptor beta chains reported below all come from one sample, sequenced in a study of spatial heterogeneity in lung cancer. TCRdb used MiXCR to reprocess the 5' RACE reads, holding one entry per CDR3 protein. The sample shows some 34,000 distinct CDR3 sequences, less than 8.5% of them seen only once. The time point denotes: sample taken at primary tumor resection. The starting material was PBMCs, obtained at surgery. The receptors come from a female donor with early-stage non-small cell lung cancer.

This clonotype was found many times. The V gene is TRBV7-8, the J gene TRBJ1-2, with D hard to call. The CDR3 loop spans 16 amino acids. Germline assignment: CDR1 SGHVS and CDR2 FQNEAQ. With 0 bases removed from V and 2 bases from J, the gap between germline ends came to 13 bases. CDR3 amino acids: CASSLAPPGLNYGYTF. The CDR3 region has the DNA TGTGCCAGCAGCTTAGCGCCCCCCGGACTAAACTATGGCTACACCTTC.

This sequence joins TRBV7-9 and TRBJ1-5; D may be TRBD1 (6 bases). The CDR3 has 15 residues. Trimming removed 1 base from V and 3 bases from J, with 10 bases in between. Germline V lookup: CDR1 SEHNR, CDR2 FQNEAQ (reference sequence). The CDR3 here is CASSLGQDDNQPQHF. The CDR3 DNA is TGTGCCAGCAGCTTAGGACAGGACGACAATCAGCCCCAGCATTTT.